Following are 18 T cell receptor beta chains from one sample sequenced in a study of vaccination effects on CD4 cells after COVID-19. No antigen is known for these receptors. Measured with immunoSEQ multiplex PCR; TCRdb has only the in-frame clones, and not every one. The table shows about 41,000 clones, with around 77% occurring only once. Peptide-pool stimulation followed by sequencing identified expanded antigen-specific CD4+ clonotypes in the ViraFEST assay. Subsequent to a culture period of 10 days, CD4+ T cells were isolated. Nucleocapsid antibody tests were negative, and the vaccine recipients had no prior SARS-CoV-2 infection. The sequencing here drew on CD4+ T cells from PBMCs cultured with HCoV-NL63 spike peptides, taken before COVID-19 vaccination. The receptors derive from a human donor who received a COVID-19 vaccine.

The rearrangement joins TRBV28 to TRBJ1-1, with D possibly TRBD1 on 6 matching bases. Trimming stripped 7 bases from V and 1 base from J, with 16 bases between. CDR1 and CDR2 from the germline V gene are MDHEN and SYDVKM. The CDR3 sequence is 15 residues long. This chain's CDR3 is CASTGGANRNTEAFF. The DNA of the CDR3 is TGTGCCAGCACGGGGGGGGCGAATAGGAACACTGAAGCTTTCTTT. Using reference TRBV28 and TRBJ1-1 for the parts outside the CDR3, the full variable domain is DVKVTQSSRYLVKRTGEKVFLECVQDMDHENMFWYRQDPGLGLRLIYFSYDVKMKEKGDIPEGYSVSREKKERFSLILESASTNQTSMYLCASTGGANRNTEAFFGQGTRLTVV.

The chain employs TRBV7-2 and TRBJ1-3; weak D call: TRBD1 (5 bases). CDR1 and CDR2 from the germline V gene are SGHTA and FQGNSA. The CDR3 has 13 amino acids. V was clipped by 5 bases and J by 11 bases, with 16 bases between them. The CDR3, as DNA: TGTGCCAGCAGCCCCAGACAGACAACGGCCATATATTTT. Translating gives CASSPRQTTAIYF.

This clone was picked up a small number of times. The genes are TRBV5-4 and TRBJ1-6; unclear D gene. This CDR3 has 16 amino acids. From germline, CDR1 is SGHNT and CDR2 YYREEE (reference sequence). With 2 bases removed from V and 6 bases from J, the gap between germline ends came to 15 bases. CDR3 sequence reads: CASSFPGSNINSPLHF. Here the CDR3 DNA reads TGTGCCAGCAGCTTTCCAGGCTCCAACATTAATTCACCCCTCCACTTT.

This chain links TRBV7-7 with TRBJ2-2; 9 positions agree with TRBD1. J was trimmed by 8 bases and V by 2 bases; bases with no gene match: 6. The CDR3 length is 15 residues. Germline CDR1 SSHAT, CDR2 FNYEAQ (reference sequence). In DNA, the CDR3 is TGTGCCAGCAGCTTACGGGGACAGGGTAGAGGGGAGCTGTTTTTT. Protein: CASSLRGQGRGELFF. Variable domain in full (rest from reference TRBV7-7 and TRBJ2-2): GAGVSQSPRYKVTKRGQDVTLRCDPISSHATLYWYQQALGQGPEFLTYFNYEAQPDKSGLPSDRFSAERPEGSISTLTIQRTEQRDSAMYRCASSLRGQGRGELFFGEGSRLTVL.

This chain joins TRBV27 and TRBJ1-1; a possible D gene is TRBD1 (5 bases). The V gene lost 8 bases and the J gene lost 5 bases, with 12 bases spanning the gap. CDR1 is MNHEY and CDR2 is SMNVEV in the germline V gene (reference sequence). This CDR3 comprises 12 residues. CDR3 sequence reads: CASRLGETEAFF. The CDR3 nucleotides read TGTGCCAGCCGATTGGGGGAGACTGAAGCTTTCTTT.

The V and J genes are TRBV12-5 and TRBJ2-5; TRBD2 aligns across 13 bases. Germline values: CDR1 LGHNT, CDR2 FRNRAP. Trimming at V came to 4 bases and at J to 5 bases, leaving 4 bases not matched to a gene. The CDR3 has 15 residues. CDR3 in amino acids: CASGSGLAGQETQYF. The CDR3 DNA sequence: TGTGCTAGTGGTTCGGGACTAGCGGGACAGGAGACCCAGTACTTC.

This sequence joins TRBV12-3 or TRBV12-4 and TRBJ1-2, with D hard to call. The length of the CDR3 is 13 residues. The V end lost 6 bases, the J end lost 4 bases, and 12 bases lay between the germline ends. The CDR3 region is CASSYGTRYGYTF. CDR3 bases: TGTGCCAGCAGCTACGGAACCCGCTATGGCTACACCTTC.

This chain connects TRBV14 to TRBJ2-1; 7 bases map to TRBD2. This CDR3 is 17 amino acids long. The trim removed 0 bases at V and 3 bases at J, leaving 8 bases unmatched. Germline-derived CDR1 and CDR2 are SGHDN and FVKESK. DNA of the CDR3: TGTGCCAGCAGCCAAGATATGGGGGGGGGTCTCTACAATGAGCAGTTCTTC. Amino acid sequence: CASSQDMGGGLYNEQFF.

The J gene is TRBJ2-5, the V gene TRBV5-1, with TRBD2 identical over 10 bases. The CDR3 extends over 15 amino acids. Germline values: CDR1 SGHRS, CDR2 YFSETQ. The junction had 9 bases not matched to a gene; V was cut back by 1 base and J by 9 bases. CDR3 sequence reads: CASSLYASGGQAQYF. CDR3 bases: TGCGCCAGCAGCTTGTACGCTAGCGGGGGCCAGGCCCAGTACTTC.

This sequence joins TRBV28 and TRBJ2-2; perhaps TRBD1 as D (5 bases). This CDR3 has 13 residues. Germline V gene data show CDR1 as MDHEN and CDR2 as SYDVKM. Trimming shortened V by 7 bases and J by 2 bases, and 8 bases separated the two germline ends. CDR3 nucleotide sequence: TGTGCCAGCATTGACAGAAACACCGGGGAGCTGTTTTTT. Amino acids: CASIDRNTGELFF.

CDR3 region: CSAILRDGQFF. CDR3 coding DNA: TGCAGTGCCATACTCCGGGACGGGCAGTTCTTC. The chain joins TRBV20-1 to TRBJ2-1; D may correspond to TRBD1 or TRBD2 (5 bases each). The V gene lost 6 bases and the J gene lost 12 bases, with 15 bases spanning the gap. The CDR3 spans 11 residues. The germline V gene has CDR1 DFQATT and CDR2 SNEGSKA (reference sequence).

This clone was counted only a few times. The V call is TRBV28, the J call TRBJ1-5; D possibly corresponds to TRBD1 (6 bases). Trimming removed 1 base from V and 3 bases from J, with 13 bases in between. This CDR3 has 16 amino acids. Germline CDR1 and CDR2: MDHEN and SYDVKM. The CDR3 coding sequence is TGTGCCAGCAGTTTATATGGGGGCCAGCTCAATCAGCCCCAGCATTTT. Encoded protein: CASSLYGGQLNQPQHF.

The V call is TRBV24-1, the J call TRBJ1-1; D is ambiguous. This CDR3 contains 13 residues. Germline V gene data show CDR1 as KGHDR and CDR2 as SFDVKD. V lost 10 bases, J lost 0 bases, and 11 bases lay in between. CDR3 nucleotide sequence: TGTGCCACGCGGGCAGCATTGAACACTGAAGCTTTCTTT. Encoded protein: CATRAALNTEAFF.

The chain links TRBV4-1 to TRBJ2-5; a possible D gene is TRBD2 (5 bases). The length of the CDR3 is 14 residues. Trimming stripped 2 bases from V and 7 bases from J, with 14 bases between. The germline V gene encodes CDR1 MGHRA and CDR2 YSYEKL. CDR3 sequence: CASSQNSEAGTQYF. The DNA of the CDR3 is TGCGCCAGCAGCCAAAATTCGGAGGCTGGGACCCAGTACTTC.

CDR3 in amino acids: CASSFSNRAEAFF. The CDR3 DNA reads as TGTGCCAGCAGTTTCTCGAATAGGGCTGAAGCTTTCTTT. J is TRBJ1-1 and V is TRBV6-5; no clear D gene. Germline loops: CDR1 MNHEY, CDR2 SVGAGI. The V and J ends lost 4 bases and 6 bases respectively, with 12 bases between them. The CDR3 is 13 residues long.

This clone has just a few counts. J is TRBJ2-5 and V is TRBV24-1; 7 positions match TRBD1. This CDR3 has 18 residues. Germline CDR1 KGHDR, CDR2 SFDVKD. V gave up 2 bases and J gave up 0 bases; unmatched junction bases: 11. The chain's CDR3 is CATSDYTTGAMYQETQYF. The CDR3 nucleotides read TGTGCCACCAGTGATTATACTACAGGGGCGATGTACCAAGAGACCCAGTACTTC.

The chain has TRBV4-2 and TRBJ2-3; 12 nucleotides align to TRBD2. Per germline, CDR1 LGHNA and CDR2 YNFKEQ. The CDR3 covers 16 residues. The V and J ends lost 2 bases and 3 bases, in that order; junction bases with no gene match: 3. Here the CDR3 reads CASSQMGLAGTDTQYF. For the CDR3, the DNA is TGTGCCAGCAGCCAAATGGGACTAGCGGGTACAGATACGCAGTATTTT.

The J gene is TRBJ1-2, the V gene TRBV24-1, with D tentatively TRBD1 (6 bases). CDR1 and CDR2 from the germline V gene are KGHDR and SFDVKD. The length of the CDR3 is 16 residues. V dropped 5 bases and J dropped 6 bases, with 21 bases sitting between them. CDR3 nucleotide sequence: TGTGCCACCAGTGCGGGCGGGCGGCAGGGGATCGATGGCTACACCTTC. Translating gives CATSAGGRQGIDGYTF.